The clone carrying this TCR beta chain was detected a few times. Its target is not known. This sample is drawn from a study of vaccination and CD4 T cells after COVID-19. About the research overall: Two-dose vaccination with either BNT162b2 or mRNA-1273 was given to participants. Study observations and caveats: Convalescent patients gained a median 86.3% of their reactive clones only post-vaccination.

V shed 0 bases, J shed 5 bases, and the junction held 2 bases outside the gene matches. The CDR3 covers 13 residues. Germline CDR1 and CDR2: DFQATT and SNEGSKA (reference sequence). Scientists ran DNA taken from cultured CD4+ T cells through the Oncomine TCR Beta short-read assay for sequencing. Someone extracted genomic DNA from cultured CD4+ T cells. TCRdb re-derived calls from the PCR reads in MiXCR, one entry per CDR3 protein. This table has roughly 8,100 distinct CDR3 sequences, 45% to 50% appearing once. Documented treatment: approximately nine-day PBMC culture with coronavirus spike peptide pools or control peptides (ViraFEST assay). Investigators obtained the unexposed donor's CD4+ T cells before the COVID-19 pandemic (2011-2018). Half the growth medium was swapped for new IL-2 medium on days 3 and 7.

This TCR was sampled from a human donor in good health. The genes are TRBV20-1 and TRBJ1-1; 8 positions agree with TRBD1. Sequencing was performed on CD4+ T cells from blood, cultured in vitro. The CDR3: CSARETGDTEAFF. The CDR3 coding sequence is TGCAGTGCTAGAGAGACAGGGGATACTGAAGCTTTCTTT.